One TCR beta chain is described in this entry. The germline V gene has CDR1 LGHNA and CDR2 YSLEER. J was trimmed by 5 bases and V by 7 bases; bases with no gene match: 22. CDR3 length: 19 amino acids. The assay was immunoSEQ multiplex PCR, and TCRdb's table has in-frame clones only and misses some. In the table there are 120,000 or so clones, about 85% of which are singletons. The sample belongs to a study of PD-1 blockade in mismatch repair-deficient tumors. This sample comprised peripheral blood, obtained 44 weeks after starting pembrolizumab. This chain uses TRBV4-3 with TRBJ2-2; 7 nucleotides line up with TRBD2. The source of this sequence is an adult with mismatch repair-deficient cancer. This CDR3 reads CASMVVGRQREKYTGELFF. The CDR3 DNA reads as TGCGCCAGCATGGTAGTTGGGCGGCAGCGGGAAAAATATACCGGGGAGCTGTTTTTT.